The sequence of this T cell receptor (beta chain) was determined in a study of tumor-infiltrating lymphocytes in primary liver carcinoma. In the study overall: Donors underwent surgery for histopathologically diagnosed primary liver carcinoma. Tissue type made little difference to sample yields of roughly 3.65 to 7.5 million productive TCRbeta reads.

Blood RNA originated from unsorted whole blood, with germline DNA additionally extracted. TCR beta cDNA was prepared out of around 460 ng total RNA by means of a constant-region primer. Library construction for TCR beta comprised three nested multiplex PCR rounds performed with slightly modified ARM-PCR. The study ran its first two PCR rounds for roughly 10 cycles each, using TRBV1-TRBV30 forward primers and a C-beta reverse primer. TCRdb redid the calling of the multiplex PCR reads with MiXCR, one entry per CDR3 protein. The sample contains about 350,000 distinct CDR3 sequences, approximately 65% of which appear only once. In regard to this clonotype: Without the conserved terminal phenylalanine or tryptophan, this CDR3 likely stems from a read error.

V gave up 0 bases and J gave up 1 base; unmatched junction bases: 2. CDR1 is SGHKS, CDR2 YYEKEE, per germline (reference sequence). This CDR3 is 15 amino acids long. The sequence derives from a man aged 40-55 years with primary liver carcinoma and hepatitis B virus infection. Material: peripheral blood. The V gene is TRBV5-5, the J gene TRBJ2-7; TRBD1 aligns across 9 bases. CDR3 sequence: CASSLVQGASYEQYL. The CDR3 DNA reads as TGTGCCAGCAGCTTGGTACAGGGGGCTTCCTACGAGCAGTACTTA.